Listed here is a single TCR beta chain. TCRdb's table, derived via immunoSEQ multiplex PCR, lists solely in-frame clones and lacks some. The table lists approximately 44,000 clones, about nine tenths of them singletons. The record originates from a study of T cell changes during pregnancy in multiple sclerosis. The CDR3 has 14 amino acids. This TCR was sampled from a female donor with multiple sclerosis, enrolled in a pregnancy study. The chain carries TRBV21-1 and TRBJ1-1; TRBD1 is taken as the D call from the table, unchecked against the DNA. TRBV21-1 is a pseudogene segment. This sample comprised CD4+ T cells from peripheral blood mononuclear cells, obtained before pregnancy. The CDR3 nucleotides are TGTGCCAGCAGCAACCCAACAGGGGACACTGAAGCTTTCTTT. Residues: CASSNPTGDTEAFF.